The T cell receptor (beta chain) under discussion was sequenced for a study of cytomegalovirus exposure and HLA in healthy donors. The CDR3 length is 16 residues. V trimming: 1 base; J trimming: 1 base; junction bases outside the gene matches: 5. CDR1 MNHNY and CDR2 SVGAGI come from the germline V gene (reference sequence). 13 Jbeta primers and 60 Vbeta primers were used for the PCR. Measured with immunoSEQ multiplex PCR; TCRdb has only the in-frame clones, and not every one. The repertoire holds approximately 140,000 clones, more than 75% seen once, with 3.5% in the top ten. The clonotype originates from a human donor in good health. The V and J genes are TRBV6-6 and TRBJ1-1; 8 positions match TRBD1. Sequenced material: PBMCs. Here the CDR3 reads CASSYLNRGTNTEAFF. CDR3 DNA: TGTGCCAGCAGTTACTTGAACAGGGGGACGAACACTGAAGCTTTCTTT.